A selection of T cell receptor beta chains follows, all from one sample in a study of T cell responses to AZD1222 COVID-19 vaccine. Data came from immunoSEQ multiplex PCR; TCRdb stores just in-frame clones and leaves some out. The sample has approximately 92,000 clones, 70% to 90% seen once. Sequencing was performed on peripheral blood, taken on day 0 of AZD1222 vaccination. These receptors were obtained from an adult in good health. Both conserved end residues are trimmed from each CDR3. Not every row has a clone size; where given, it reads once, few, many or a size class.

j_call | v_call | clone_size | cdr3_aa
TRBJ2-7 | TRBV19 | . | ASSIDGRDKSYEQY
TRBJ1-4 | TRBV4-1 | once | ASSQEGQPATNEKLF
TRBJ1-2 | TRBV5-5 | . | ASSQKGDYGYT
TRBJ1-1 | TRBV29-1 | once | SVQVNTEAF
TRBJ1-1 | TRBV18 | . | ASSIGGNTEAF
TRBJ2-5 | TRBV5-6 | . | ASSLLTSGIRARETQY
TRBJ2-1 | TRBV29-1 | . | SVEVLNNEQF
TRBJ2-7 | TRBV7-2 | . | ASSSASGSSYEQY
TRBJ2-3 | TRBV5-8 | . | ASSLDSGGTDTQY
TRBJ2-5 | TRBV7-9 | . | ASARETQY
TRBJ1-1 | TRBV5-4 | few | ASRGQAHTEAF
TRBJ2-5 | TRBV29-1 | . | STMRPPARQETQY
TRBJ1-3 | TRBV5-4 | . | ASSLDRAAGNTIY
TRBJ1-2 | TRBV4-2 | . | ASSQEEAYYGYT